This TCR beta chain was identified in a study of human T cells and chemical hapten exposure (dated by TCRdb to the early 2020s). Notes on the research overall: For sensitization, 2% DPC in acetone was applied to a roughly 2 cm by roughly 2 cm area of upper inner arm skin. Weekly therapeutic DPC doses were additionally applied to the scalp of patients throughout the approximately 24-week study period. Patch testing on the upper back used Finn chambers containing 0.01% DPC, with scoring done after 6 days according to International Contact Dermatitis Research Group standards. Alopecia areata with under or over 50% scalp involvement, alopecia totalis and alopecia universalis were represented in the patient cohort, which was mostly female. The libraries were sequenced as a pool, and the TCR yield per sample differed mostly because of small variations in library volumes within the pool. In alopecia patients, the study followed how the peripheral blood TCR repertoire changed in vivo over primary and secondary sensitization to diphenylcyclopropenone (DPC), a hapten. Blood was sampled from patients pre-sensitization (week 0) and at 2, 6 and about 24 weeks after DPC sensitization. Around 30 alopecia patients provided blood for TCR sequencing at one to four time points (pre-sensitization, 2, 6 and 24 weeks). Overall study outcomes, separate from this receptor: DPC sensitization did not change how many TCRs were above 1 in 1000 frequency, and no evidence was found of alterations in global repertoire structure. After repeated subsampling, the strength of the expansion versus patch-test correlation and the threshold at which it became significant changed. Compared with pre-sensitization or healthy control sets, expanded TCRs formed significantly more large CDR3 similarity clusters, which is consistent with antigen-driven responses. Because all patients had alopecia, a presumed autoimmune disease, the immune response of the patients might differ from that of healthy individuals. Patch test score correlated positively with the number of PT1 expanded TCRs, reaching significance at thresholds 8, 16 and 32 but not at 4.

The library was made by RACE. TCRdb lists the instrument as NextSeq 500. During library preparation, unique molecular identifiers were attached to individual cDNA molecules so that TCRs could be counted in a quantitative, reproducible way. From each blood RNA sample, both TCR alpha and TCR beta chains were sequenced. Concerning the study's data processing: Samples had a median of about 96,000 TCRs, with a range from roughly 23,224 to 700,000. V, J and CDR3 annotation of the TCR reads was performed with the Decombinator software suite. To make PS versus PT1 abundance plots, every sample was subsampled to the same number of TCRs (28,000). TCRs were defined as expanded if absent before sensitization and observed at least eight times at the 2-week time point. TCRdb handled the public reads itself, with Q25 trimming in fastp and clone calling in MiXCR, and kept productive beta chains. Each CDR3 protein appears once, grouped with its most common genes and DNA. The V and J calls come from TCRdb's annotation, not from the publication. The sample yields 75,000 to 90,000 distinct CDR3 sequences; roughly 7.1% were counted once. The ten largest clones represent about 1.6% of the sample.

The sample's time point label is to be understood as: patch test 1, 2 weeks after DPC sensitization. In light of the paper, this sample's treatment or condition label describes: therapeutic diphenylcyclopropenone sensitization with weekly scalp DPC. Blood at each patch-test visit was drawn before the patch test was applied. Patients were considered eligible if aged 18 to 70, diagnosed with alopecia and deemed suitable for DPC therapy, and patients were excluded if pregnant. Total RNA was extracted from unfractionated whole blood that had been collected in Tempus Blood RNA tubes. Looking up the germline V gene (reference sequence) yields CDR1 SEHNR and CDR2 FQNEAQ. Counted from cysteine to phenylalanine, this CDR3 has 13 amino acids. Only the CDR3 DNA stays, 39 bases, in frame from base 1. V gives up 1 base and J gives up 4 bases, and the segment between their germline ends measures 7 bases. A remark on this clonotype: Its antigen is still unknown. No quality values exist for individual bases; no much larger clone is one base distant.

The TCR sequence derives from a woman aged 25 to 45 with alopecia areata. Some clones in this sample may be carry-over from other donors' samples. Recombination connected TRBV7-9 to TRBJ1-2, with the D segment identity uncertain. The sequencing used whole blood, collected in connection with sensitization to the hapten diphenylcyclopropenone (DPC). This receptor carries the CDR3 CASSLESSYGYTF. The nucleotides read TGTGCCAGCAGCTTAGAGTCCAGCTATGGCTACACCTTC.